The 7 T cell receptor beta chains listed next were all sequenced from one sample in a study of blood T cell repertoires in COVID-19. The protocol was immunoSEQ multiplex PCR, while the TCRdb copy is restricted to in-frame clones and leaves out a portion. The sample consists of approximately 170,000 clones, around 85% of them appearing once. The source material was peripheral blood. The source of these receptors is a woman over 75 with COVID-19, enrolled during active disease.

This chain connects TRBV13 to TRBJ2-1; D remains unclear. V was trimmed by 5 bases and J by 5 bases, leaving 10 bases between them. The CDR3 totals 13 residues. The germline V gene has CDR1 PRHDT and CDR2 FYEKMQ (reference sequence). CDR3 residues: CASSPRANNEQFF. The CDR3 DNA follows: TGTGCCAGCAGCCCCCGTGCTAACAATGAGCAGTTCTTC.

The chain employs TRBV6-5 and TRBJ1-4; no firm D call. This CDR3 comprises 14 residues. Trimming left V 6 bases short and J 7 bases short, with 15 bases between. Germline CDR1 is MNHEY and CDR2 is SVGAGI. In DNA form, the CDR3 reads TGTGCCAGCAGAGACCGATCGGAGGGTGAAAAACTGTTTTTT. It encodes CASRDRSEGEKLFF.

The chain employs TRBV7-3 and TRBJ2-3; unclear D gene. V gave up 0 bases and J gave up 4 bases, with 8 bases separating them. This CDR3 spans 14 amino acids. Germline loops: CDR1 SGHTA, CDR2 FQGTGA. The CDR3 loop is CASSLTAMADTQYF. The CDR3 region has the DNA TGTGCCAGCAGCTTAACCGCTATGGCAGATACGCAGTATTTT.

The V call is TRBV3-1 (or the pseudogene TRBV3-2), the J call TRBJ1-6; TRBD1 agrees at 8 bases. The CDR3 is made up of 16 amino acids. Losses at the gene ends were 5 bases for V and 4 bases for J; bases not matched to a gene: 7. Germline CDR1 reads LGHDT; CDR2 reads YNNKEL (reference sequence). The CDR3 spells CASSMVGTGYNSPLHF. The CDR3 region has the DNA TGTGCCAGCAGCATGGTCGGGACAGGTTATAATTCACCCCTCCACTTT.

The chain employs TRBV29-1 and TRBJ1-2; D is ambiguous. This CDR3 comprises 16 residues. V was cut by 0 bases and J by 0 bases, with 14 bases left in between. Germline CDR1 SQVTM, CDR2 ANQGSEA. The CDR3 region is CSVEDQAARANYGYTF. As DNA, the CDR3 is TGCAGCGTTGAAGATCAGGCAGCCCGAGCTAACTATGGCTACACCTTC.

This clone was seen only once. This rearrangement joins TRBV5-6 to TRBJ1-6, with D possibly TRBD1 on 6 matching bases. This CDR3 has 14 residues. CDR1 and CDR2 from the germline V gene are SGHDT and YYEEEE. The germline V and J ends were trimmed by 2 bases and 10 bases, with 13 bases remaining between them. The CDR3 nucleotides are TGTGCCAGCAGCTTTCTACAGGGAGACTCACCCCTCCACTTT. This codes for CASSFLQGDSPLHF. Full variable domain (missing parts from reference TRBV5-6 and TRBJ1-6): DAGVTQSPTHLIKTRGQQVTLRCSPKSGHDTVSWYQQALGQGPQFIFQYYEEEERQRGNFPDRFSGHQFPNYSSELNVNALLLGDSALYLCASSFLQGDSPLHFGNGTRLTVT.

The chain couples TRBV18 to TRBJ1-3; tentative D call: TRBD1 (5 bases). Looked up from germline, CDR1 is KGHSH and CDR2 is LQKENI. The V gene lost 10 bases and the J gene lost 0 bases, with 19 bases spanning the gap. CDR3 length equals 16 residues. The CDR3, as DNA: TGTGCCACCACTCCCCTGGCAGGGAACTCTGGAAACACCATATATTTT. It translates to CATTPLAGNSGNTIYF.